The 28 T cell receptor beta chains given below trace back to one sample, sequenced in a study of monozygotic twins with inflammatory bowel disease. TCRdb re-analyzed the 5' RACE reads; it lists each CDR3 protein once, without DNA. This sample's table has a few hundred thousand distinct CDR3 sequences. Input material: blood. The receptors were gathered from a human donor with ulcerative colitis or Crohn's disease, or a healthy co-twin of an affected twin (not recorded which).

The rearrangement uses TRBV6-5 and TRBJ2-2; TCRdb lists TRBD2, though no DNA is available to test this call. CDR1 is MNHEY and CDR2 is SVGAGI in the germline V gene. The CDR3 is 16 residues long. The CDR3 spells CASSFTGVVYTGELFF.

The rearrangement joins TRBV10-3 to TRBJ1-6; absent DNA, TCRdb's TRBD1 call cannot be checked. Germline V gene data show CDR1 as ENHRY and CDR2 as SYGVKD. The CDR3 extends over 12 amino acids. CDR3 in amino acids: CASRDPNSPLHF.

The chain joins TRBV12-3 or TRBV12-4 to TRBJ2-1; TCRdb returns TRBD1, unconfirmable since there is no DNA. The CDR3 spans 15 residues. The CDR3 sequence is CASGAGTGAYNEQFF.

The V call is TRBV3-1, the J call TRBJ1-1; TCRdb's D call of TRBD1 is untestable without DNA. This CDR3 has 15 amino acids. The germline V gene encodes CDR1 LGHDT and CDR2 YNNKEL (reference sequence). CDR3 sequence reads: CASSQGTGFGTEAFF.

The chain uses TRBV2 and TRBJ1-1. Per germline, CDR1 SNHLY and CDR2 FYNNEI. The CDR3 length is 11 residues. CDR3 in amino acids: CASSVHTEAFF.

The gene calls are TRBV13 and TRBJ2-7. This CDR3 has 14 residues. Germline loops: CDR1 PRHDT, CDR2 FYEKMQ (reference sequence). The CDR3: CASSLGAVKYEQYF.

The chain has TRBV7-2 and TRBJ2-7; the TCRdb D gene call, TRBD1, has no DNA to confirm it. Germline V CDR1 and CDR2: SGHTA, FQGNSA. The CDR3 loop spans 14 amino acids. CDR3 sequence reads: CASSSGLGPYEQYF.

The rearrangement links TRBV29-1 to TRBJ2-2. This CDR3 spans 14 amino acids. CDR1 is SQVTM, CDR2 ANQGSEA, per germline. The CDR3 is CSVDLDGYTGELFF.

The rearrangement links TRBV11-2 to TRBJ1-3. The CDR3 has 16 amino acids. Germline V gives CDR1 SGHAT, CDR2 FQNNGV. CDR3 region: CASSLDLDRSGNTIYF.

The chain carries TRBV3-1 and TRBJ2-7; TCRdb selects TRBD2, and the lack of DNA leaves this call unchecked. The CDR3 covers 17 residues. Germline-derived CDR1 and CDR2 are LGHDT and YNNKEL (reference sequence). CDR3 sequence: CASSQGSNLLAASEQYF.

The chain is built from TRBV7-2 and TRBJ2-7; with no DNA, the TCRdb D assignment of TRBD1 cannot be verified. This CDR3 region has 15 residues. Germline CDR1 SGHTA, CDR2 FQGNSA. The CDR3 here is CASSLGGGAGYEQYF.

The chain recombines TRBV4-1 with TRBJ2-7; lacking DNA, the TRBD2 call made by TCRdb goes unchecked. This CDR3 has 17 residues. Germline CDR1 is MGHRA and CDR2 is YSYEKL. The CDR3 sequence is CASSQLSRDFLSYEQYF.

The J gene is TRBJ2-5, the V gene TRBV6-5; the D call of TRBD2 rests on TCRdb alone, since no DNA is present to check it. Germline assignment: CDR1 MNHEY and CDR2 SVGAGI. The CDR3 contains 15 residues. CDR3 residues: CASSYTRQHQETQYF.

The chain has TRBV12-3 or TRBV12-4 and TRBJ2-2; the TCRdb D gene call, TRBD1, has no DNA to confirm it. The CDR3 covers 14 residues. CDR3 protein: CASRETGDAGELFF.

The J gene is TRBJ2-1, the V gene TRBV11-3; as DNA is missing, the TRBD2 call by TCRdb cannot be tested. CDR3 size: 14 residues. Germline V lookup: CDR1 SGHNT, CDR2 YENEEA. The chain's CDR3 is CASSLAGLYNEQFF.

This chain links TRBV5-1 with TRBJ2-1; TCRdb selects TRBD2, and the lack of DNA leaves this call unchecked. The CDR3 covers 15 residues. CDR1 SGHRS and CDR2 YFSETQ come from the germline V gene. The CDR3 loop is CASSVASGRPNEQFF. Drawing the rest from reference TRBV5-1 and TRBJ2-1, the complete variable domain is KAGVTQTPRYLIKTRGQQVTLSCSPISGHRSVSWYQQTPGQGLQFLFEYFSETQRNKGNFPGRFSGRQFSNSRSEMNVSTLELGDSALYLCASSVASGRPNEQFFGPGTRLTVL.

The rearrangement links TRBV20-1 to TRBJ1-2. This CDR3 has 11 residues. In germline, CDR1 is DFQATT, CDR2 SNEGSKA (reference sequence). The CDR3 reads CSGPEGYGYTF.

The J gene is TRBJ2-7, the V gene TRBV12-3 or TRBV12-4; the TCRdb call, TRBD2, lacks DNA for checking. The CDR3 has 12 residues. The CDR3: CASSFVGLEQYF.

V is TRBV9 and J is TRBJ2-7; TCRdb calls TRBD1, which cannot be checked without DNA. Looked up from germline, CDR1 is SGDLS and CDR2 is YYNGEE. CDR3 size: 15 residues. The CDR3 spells CASSVDPGGTYEQYF. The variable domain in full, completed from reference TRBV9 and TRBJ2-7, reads DSGVTQTPKHLITATGQRVTLRCSPRSGDLSVYWYQQSLDQGLQFLIQYYNGEERAKGNILERFSAQQFPDLHSELNLSSLELGDSALYFCASSVDPGGTYEQYFGPGTRLTVT.

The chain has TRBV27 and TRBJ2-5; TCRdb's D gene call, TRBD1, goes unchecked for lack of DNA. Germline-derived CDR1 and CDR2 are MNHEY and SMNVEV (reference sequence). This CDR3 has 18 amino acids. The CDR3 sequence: CASQKRSGQARRGETQYF.

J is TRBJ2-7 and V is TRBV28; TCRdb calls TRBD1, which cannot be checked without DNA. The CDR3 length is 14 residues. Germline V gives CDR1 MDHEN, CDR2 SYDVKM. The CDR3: CASSRGGGGYEQYF.

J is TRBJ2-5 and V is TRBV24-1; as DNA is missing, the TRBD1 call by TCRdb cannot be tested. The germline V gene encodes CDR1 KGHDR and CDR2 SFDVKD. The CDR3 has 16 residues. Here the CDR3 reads CATSDWDRAGQETQYF.

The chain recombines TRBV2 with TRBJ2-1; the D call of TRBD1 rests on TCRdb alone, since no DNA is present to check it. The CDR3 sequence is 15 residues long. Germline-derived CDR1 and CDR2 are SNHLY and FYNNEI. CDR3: CASSGTGGAGNEQFF. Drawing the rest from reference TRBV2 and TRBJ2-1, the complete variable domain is EPEVTQTPSHQVTQMGQEVILRCVPISNHLYFYWYRQILGQKVEFLVSFYNNEISEKSEIFDDQFSVERPDGSNFTLKIRSTKLEDSAMYFCASSGTGGAGNEQFFGPGTRLTVL.

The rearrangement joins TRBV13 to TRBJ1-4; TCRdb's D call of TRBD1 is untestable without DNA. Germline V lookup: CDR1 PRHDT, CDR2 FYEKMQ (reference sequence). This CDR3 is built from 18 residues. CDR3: CASSSRDRERGFNEKLFF.

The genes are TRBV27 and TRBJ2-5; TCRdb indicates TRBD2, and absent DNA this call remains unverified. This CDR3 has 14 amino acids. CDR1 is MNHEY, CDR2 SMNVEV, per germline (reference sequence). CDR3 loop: CASSFSGRGETQYF.

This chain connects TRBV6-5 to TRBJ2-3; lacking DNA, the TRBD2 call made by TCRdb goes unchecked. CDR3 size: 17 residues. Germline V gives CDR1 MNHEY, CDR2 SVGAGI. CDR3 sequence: CASSYSTSGPMGDTQYF.

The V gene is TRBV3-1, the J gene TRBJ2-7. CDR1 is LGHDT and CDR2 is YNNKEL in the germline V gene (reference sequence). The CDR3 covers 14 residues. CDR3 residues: CASSQDRSFYEQYF.

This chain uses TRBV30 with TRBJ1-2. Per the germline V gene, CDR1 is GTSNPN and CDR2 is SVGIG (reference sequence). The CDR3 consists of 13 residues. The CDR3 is CAWSGGIGPGYTF.